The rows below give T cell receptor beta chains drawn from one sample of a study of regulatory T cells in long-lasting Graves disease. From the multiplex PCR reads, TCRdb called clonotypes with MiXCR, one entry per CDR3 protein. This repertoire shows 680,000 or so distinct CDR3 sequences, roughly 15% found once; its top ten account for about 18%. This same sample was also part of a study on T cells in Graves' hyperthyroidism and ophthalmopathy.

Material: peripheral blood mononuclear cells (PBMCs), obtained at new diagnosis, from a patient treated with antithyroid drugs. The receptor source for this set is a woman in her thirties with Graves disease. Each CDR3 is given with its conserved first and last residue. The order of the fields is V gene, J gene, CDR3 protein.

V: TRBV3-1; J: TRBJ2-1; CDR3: CASSQVNHGSFEQFF
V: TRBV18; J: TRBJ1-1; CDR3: CASSPRDRTGGMNTEAFF
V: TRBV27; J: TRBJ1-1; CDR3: CASRGPQTDLNTEAFF
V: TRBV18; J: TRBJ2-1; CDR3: CASSPPRTGVYNEQFF
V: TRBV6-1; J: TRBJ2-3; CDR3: CASSPQTRADTQYF
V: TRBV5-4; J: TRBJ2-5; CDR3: CASSPGGPPMKETQYF
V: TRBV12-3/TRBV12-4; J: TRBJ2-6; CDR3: CASSPGGGALGANVLTF
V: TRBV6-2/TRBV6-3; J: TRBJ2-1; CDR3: CASSNGLEYNEQFF
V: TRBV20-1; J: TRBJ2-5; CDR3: CSPKRETQYF
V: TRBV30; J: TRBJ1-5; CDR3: CAWSVGDLQPQHF
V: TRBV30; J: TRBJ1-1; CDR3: CAWSGASEAFF
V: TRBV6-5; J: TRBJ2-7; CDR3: CASSYSNQRGYEQYF
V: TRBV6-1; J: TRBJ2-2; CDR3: CASSQSSGELFF
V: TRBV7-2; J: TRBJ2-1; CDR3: CASSLVRGTYEQFF
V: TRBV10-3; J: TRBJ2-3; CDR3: CAIRGGLTDTQYF
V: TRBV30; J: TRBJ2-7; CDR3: CAWSAAAYEQYF
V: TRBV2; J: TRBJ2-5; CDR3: CASGGISEAQYF
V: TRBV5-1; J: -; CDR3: CASSLGQGGRETQYF
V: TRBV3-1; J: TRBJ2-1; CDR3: CASSPSRGIFF
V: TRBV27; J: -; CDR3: CASSPFSDRGWETQYF
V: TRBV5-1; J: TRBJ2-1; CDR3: CASSPGTAKYNEQFF
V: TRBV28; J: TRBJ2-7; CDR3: CAVTRTGGNYEQYF
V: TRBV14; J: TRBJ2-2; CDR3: CASSQWTDTGELFF
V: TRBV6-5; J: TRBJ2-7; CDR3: CASSLTSDRTQGEQYF
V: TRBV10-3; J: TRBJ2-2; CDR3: CAAGQGINTGELFF
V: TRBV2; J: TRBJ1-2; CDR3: CASSERAGTYGYTF
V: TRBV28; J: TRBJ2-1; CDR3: CASRTGQTEQFF
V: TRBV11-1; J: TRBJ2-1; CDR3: CASSLIVYNEQFF
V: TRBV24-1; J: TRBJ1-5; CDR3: CATAARDYNQPQHF
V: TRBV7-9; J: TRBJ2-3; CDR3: CASSSRQGADTQYF
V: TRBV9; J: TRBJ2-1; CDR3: CASSPMGQGANEQFF
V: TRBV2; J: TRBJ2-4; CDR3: CASREAGVDIQYF
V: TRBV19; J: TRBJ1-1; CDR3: CASKIETGGFSIRAEAFF
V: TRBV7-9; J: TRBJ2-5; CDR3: CASSYSQETQYF
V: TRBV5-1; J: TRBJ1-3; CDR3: CASSLAGGATGNTIYF